Listed below are T cell receptor beta chains from one sample, sequenced in a study of T cell responses to AZD1222 COVID-19 vaccine. Method: immunoSEQ multiplex PCR; TCRdb's copy keeps in-frame clones and lacks some. Of 150,000 to 200,000 clones in the sample, almost 95% were seen once. This material consisted of peripheral blood, taken on day 0 of AZD1222 vaccination. All receptors derive from an adult in good health. The CDR3 runs from the conserved cysteine through the conserved F or W. D genes are given only for firm matches. The size entry is marked missing in some rows and otherwise reads once, few, many or a size class.

abundance: -
d_gene: -
j_gene: TRBJ1-4
v_gene: TRBV27
len: 17
CDR3aa: CASSSWTAAATNEKLFF
CDR3nt: TGTGCCAGCAGTTCTTGGACAGCTGCGGCAACTAATGAAAAACTGTTTTTT

abundance: -
d_gene: TRBD1
j_gene: TRBJ2-7
v_gene: TRBV28
len: 13
CDR3aa: CASRGTGGYEQYF
CDR3nt: TGTGCCAGCAGAGGGACAGGTGGGTACGAGCAGTACTTC

abundance: -
d_gene: TRBD2
j_gene: TRBJ2-7
v_gene: TRBV27
len: 13
CDR3aa: CASNGTSFYEQYF
CDR3nt: TGTGCCAGCAACGGGACTAGCTTCTACGAGCAGTACTTC

abundance: -
d_gene: TRBD1
j_gene: TRBJ2-1
v_gene: TRBV7-2
len: 15
CDR3aa: CASSFGGGQGGEQFF
CDR3nt: TGTGCCAGCAGCTTCGGAGGAGGACAGGGCGGTGAGCAGTTCTTC

abundance: -
d_gene: TRBD1
j_gene: TRBJ1-1
v_gene: TRBV19
len: 17
CDR3aa: CASSTGTGGLKGTEAFF
CDR3nt: TGTGCCAGTAGTACGGGGACAGGGGGCCTGAAGGGCACTGAAGCTTTCTTT

abundance: -
d_gene: TRBD1
j_gene: TRBJ2-7
v_gene: TRBV19
len: 16
CDR3aa: CASSITGTGVSYEQYF
CDR3nt: TGTGCCAGTAGTATAACTGGGACAGGAGTCTCCTACGAGCAGTACTTC

abundance: few
d_gene: -
j_gene: TRBJ1-1
v_gene: TRBV7-9
len: 18
CDR3aa: CASSWTRDLTNLNTEAFF
CDR3nt: TGTGCCAGCAGCTGGACCAGGGACCTCACAAACTTAAACACTGAAGCTTTCTTT

abundance: once
d_gene: -
j_gene: TRBJ2-7
v_gene: TRBV7-9
len: 13
CDR3aa: CASRGDGSYEQYF
CDR3nt: TGTGCCAGCAGGGGGGACGGCTCCTACGAGCAGTACTTC

abundance: once
d_gene: -
j_gene: TRBJ1-3
v_gene: TRBV28
len: 15
CDR3aa: CASSPGGGVENTIYF
CDR3nt: TGTGCCAGCAGTCCCGGGGGGGGTGTAGAAAACACCATATATTTT

abundance: -
d_gene: -
j_gene: TRBJ2-1
v_gene: TRBV28
len: 13
CDR3aa: CASSLASSDEQFF
CDR3nt: TGTGCCAGCAGTTTGGCTAGCTCAGATGAGCAGTTCTTC

abundance: -
d_gene: -
j_gene: TRBJ1-1
v_gene: TRBV6-5
len: 15
CDR3aa: CASSNTGGGAFEAFF
CDR3nt: TGTGCCAGCAGTAATACAGGAGGGGGGGCCTTTGAAGCTTTCTTT

abundance: -
d_gene: -
j_gene: TRBJ1-2
v_gene: TRBV3-1/TRBV3-2
len: 14
CDR3aa: CASSQGDPNYGYTF
CDR3nt: TGTGCCAGCAGCCAAGGGGACCCGAACTATGGCTACACCTTC

abundance: -
d_gene: TRBD2
j_gene: TRBJ2-1
v_gene: TRBV5-6
len: 13
CDR3aa: CASSFQGRDEQFF
CDR3nt: TGTGCCAGCAGCTTTCAAGGGAGGGATGAGCAGTTCTTC

abundance: -
d_gene: -
j_gene: TRBJ1-5
v_gene: TRBV19
len: 16
CDR3aa: CASSRGARQFHQPQHF
CDR3nt: TGTGCCAGTAGTAGAGGGGCGCGGCAGTTCCATCAGCCCCAGCATTTT

abundance: -
d_gene: TRBD1
j_gene: TRBJ2-3
v_gene: TRBV7-6
len: 16
CDR3aa: CASSLQGEIVTDTQYF
CDR3nt: TGTGCCAGCAGCCTCCAGGGGGAGATCGTCACAGATACGCAGTATTTT

abundance: -
d_gene: TRBD2
j_gene: TRBJ2-1
v_gene: TRBV7-2
len: 15
CDR3aa: CASSPGLANYNEQFF
CDR3nt: TGTGCCAGCAGCCCGGGACTAGCGAATTACAATGAGCAGTTCTTC

abundance: -
d_gene: -
j_gene: TRBJ2-3
v_gene: TRBV11-1
len: 16
CDR3aa: CASSLGSTSGTDTQYF
CDR3nt: TGTGCCAGCAGCTTAGGGAGTACCAGCGGCACAGATACGCAGTATTTT

abundance: -
d_gene: TRBD1
j_gene: TRBJ2-3
v_gene: TRBV30
len: 17
CDR3aa: CAWSRLPGQGNTDTQYF
CDR3nt: TGTGCCTGGAGTCGGCTACCGGGACAGGGTAACACAGATACGCAGTATTTT

abundance: -
d_gene: -
j_gene: TRBJ2-7
v_gene: TRBV20-1
len: 14
CDR3aa: CSASKLASNSEQYF
CDR3nt: TGCAGTGCTAGTAAGCTAGCGTCCAACTCCGAGCAGTACTTC

abundance: -
d_gene: -
j_gene: TRBJ2-7
v_gene: TRBV5-6
len: 15
CDR3aa: CASSLIGQGFHEQYF
CDR3nt: TGTGCCAGCAGCTTGATCGGGCAGGGGTTCCACGAGCAGTACTTC

abundance: -
d_gene: TRBD2
j_gene: TRBJ2-5
v_gene: TRBV12-5
len: 16
CDR3aa: CASGSSGGRAQETQYF
CDR3nt: TGTGCTAGTGGTTCATCCGGGGGGAGGGCCCAAGAGACCCAGTACTTC

abundance: -
d_gene: -
j_gene: TRBJ1-2
v_gene: TRBV6-6
len: 12
CDR3aa: CASNGGNYGYTF
CDR3nt: TGTGCCAGCAACGGTGGGAACTATGGCTACACCTTC

abundance: -
d_gene: -
j_gene: TRBJ1-1
v_gene: TRBV28
len: 17
CDR3aa: CASSSRTGPRLNTEAFF
CDR3nt: TGTGCCAGCAGTTCCCGAACAGGGCCCCGTTTGAACACTGAAGCTTTCTTT

abundance: few
d_gene: -
j_gene: TRBJ2-2
v_gene: TRBV9
len: 17
CDR3aa: CASSAPVYGSNTGELFF
CDR3nt: TGTGCCAGCAGCGCCCCTGTTTACGGGTCGAACACCGGGGAGCTGTTTTTT

abundance: -
d_gene: -
j_gene: TRBJ1-2
v_gene: TRBV19
len: 13
CDR3aa: CASSSGAGYGYTF
CDR3nt: TGTGCCAGTAGTTCCGGGGCAGGGTATGGCTACACCTTC

abundance: -
d_gene: -
j_gene: TRBJ2-1
v_gene: TRBV19
len: 13
CDR3aa: CASSMSTTGEQFF
CDR3nt: TGTGCCAGTAGTATGAGTACTACAGGTGAGCAGTTCTTC

abundance: few
d_gene: TRBD2
j_gene: TRBJ2-1
v_gene: TRBV11-1
len: 15
CDR3aa: CASSRTSGSHNEQFF
CDR3nt: TGTGCCAGCAGCCGGACTAGCGGGAGTCACAATGAGCAGTTCTTC

abundance: -
d_gene: -
j_gene: TRBJ2-1
v_gene: TRBV6-6
len: 15
CDR3aa: CASSSGRPVINEQFF
CDR3nt: TGTGCCAGCAGTTCCGGACGACCTGTCATCAATGAGCAGTTCTTC

abundance: -
d_gene: -
j_gene: TRBJ1-1
v_gene: TRBV9
len: 14
CDR3aa: CASSVQGIDTEAFF
CDR3nt: TGTGCCAGCAGCGTCCAGGGGATCGACACTGAAGCTTTCTTT

abundance: -
d_gene: TRBD2
j_gene: TRBJ2-1
v_gene: TRBV24-1
len: 15
CDR3aa: CATSGTSGGHNEQFF
CDR3nt: TGTGCCACCAGTGGTACTAGCGGGGGCCACAATGAGCAGTTCTTC

abundance: -
d_gene: -
j_gene: TRBJ2-5
v_gene: TRBV28
len: 15
CDR3aa: CASSFRSRDQETQYF
CDR3nt: TGTGCCAGCAGTTTTCGGAGCAGGGACCAAGAGACCCAGTACTTC

abundance: few
d_gene: -
j_gene: TRBJ1-1
v_gene: TRBV10-3
len: 13
CDR3aa: CAISEDRNTEAFF
CDR3nt: TGTGCCATCAGTGAAGACAGGAACACTGAAGCTTTCTTT

abundance: -
d_gene: -
j_gene: TRBJ1-2
v_gene: TRBV28
len: 13
CDR3aa: CGPHPRGRYGYTF
CDR3nt: TGTGGTCCCCACCCTAGAGGTCGATATGGCTACACCTTC

abundance: once
d_gene: -
j_gene: TRBJ1-1
v_gene: TRBV25-1
len: 15
CDR3aa: CASRSAAGLDTEAFF
CDR3nt: TGTGCCAGCCGCTCCGCGGCCGGTTTAGACACTGAAGCTTTCTTT

abundance: -
d_gene: -
j_gene: TRBJ2-5
v_gene: TRBV10-3
len: 14
CDR3aa: CAISGWGSQETQYF
CDR3nt: TGTGCCATCAGTGGGTGGGGGTCTCAAGAGACCCAGTACTTC

abundance: -
d_gene: TRBD1
j_gene: TRBJ1-1
v_gene: TRBV28
len: 16
CDR3aa: CASSLSWTGPDTEAFF
CDR3nt: TGTGCCAGCAGTTTATCGTGGACAGGGCCGGACACTGAAGCTTTCTTT

abundance: -
d_gene: -
j_gene: TRBJ1-4
v_gene: TRBV2
len: 15
CDR3aa: CASGPRAGGNEKLFF
CDR3nt: TGTGCCAGCGGACCCCGGGCGGGGGGCAATGAAAAACTGTTTTTT

abundance: -
d_gene: TRBD1
j_gene: TRBJ1-4
v_gene: TRBV5-1
len: 16
CDR3aa: CASSLGTGQGYEKLFF
CDR3nt: TGCGCCAGCAGCTTGGGCACGGGACAGGGCTATGAAAAACTGTTTTTT

abundance: once
d_gene: -
j_gene: TRBJ2-1
v_gene: TRBV27
len: 13
CDR3aa: CASSFLGGDEQFF
CDR3nt: TGTGCCAGCAGTTTTCTAGGTGGCGATGAGCAGTTCTTC

abundance: -
d_gene: -
j_gene: TRBJ1-2
v_gene: TRBV6-5
len: 14
CDR3aa: CASSSGALTPGYTF
CDR3nt: TGTGCCAGCAGTTCAGGGGCCCTCACCCCTGGCTACACCTTC

abundance: -
d_gene: TRBD1
j_gene: TRBJ1-2
v_gene: TRBV30
len: 13
CDR3aa: CAWTRQGAGGYTF
CDR3nt: TGTGCCTGGACTAGGCAGGGGGCTGGAGGCTACACCTTC

abundance: -
d_gene: -
j_gene: TRBJ1-1
v_gene: TRBV18
len: 13
CDR3aa: CASSPGRGLEAFF
CDR3nt: TGTGCCAGCTCACCTGGCCGCGGCTTGGAGGCTTTCTTT

abundance: -
d_gene: TRBD1
j_gene: TRBJ1-2
v_gene: TRBV7-9
len: 18
CDR3aa: CASSLLPPGTEANYGYTF
CDR3nt: TGTGCCAGCAGCTTACTCCCCCCCGGGACAGAAGCTAACTATGGCTACACCTTC

abundance: -
d_gene: TRBD1
j_gene: TRBJ1-1
v_gene: TRBV6-5
len: 14
CDR3aa: CASSTGTANTEAFF
CDR3nt: TGTGCCAGCAGTACCGGGACAGCGAACACTGAAGCTTTCTTT

abundance: -
d_gene: -
j_gene: TRBJ1-6
v_gene: TRBV9
len: 15
CDR3aa: CASSVGRPYNSPLHF
CDR3nt: TGTGCCAGCAGCGTAGGGCGGCCGTATAATTCACCCCTCCACTTT

abundance: -
d_gene: -
j_gene: TRBJ2-7
v_gene: TRBV11-2
len: 19
CDR3aa: CASSSRTGIRRDHFYEQYF
CDR3nt: TGTGCCAGCAGCTCTAGGACAGGTATAAGGAGGGACCACTTCTACGAGCAGTACTTC

abundance: -
d_gene: TRBD2
j_gene: TRBJ2-7
v_gene: TRBV5-1
len: 14
CDR3aa: CASSLEVAGDEQYF
CDR3nt: TGCGCCAGCAGCTTGGAAGTAGCGGGAGACGAGCAGTACTTC

abundance: -
d_gene: -
j_gene: TRBJ1-4
v_gene: TRBV28
len: 16
CDR3aa: CASSFLRQALNEKLFF
CDR3nt: TGTGCCAGCAGTTTTCTCAGACAGGCCCTTAATGAAAAACTGTTTTTT

abundance: -
d_gene: -
j_gene: TRBJ1-6
v_gene: TRBV28
len: 13
CDR3aa: CASSLSPQGTFHF
CDR3nt: TGTGCCAGCAGTTTATCCCCACAGGGAACCTTCCACTTT

abundance: -
d_gene: -
j_gene: TRBJ1-1
v_gene: TRBV27
len: 14
CDR3aa: CASSLGTLNTEAFF
CDR3nt: TGTGCCAGCAGTTTGGGAACGTTGAACACTGAAGCTTTCTTT

abundance: -
d_gene: -
j_gene: TRBJ1-6
v_gene: TRBV9
len: 16
CDR3aa: CASSFPCEGRETPLHF
CDR3nt: TGTGCCAGCAGCTTCCCTTGCGAGGGCAGGGAAACGCCCCTCCACTTT

abundance: -
d_gene: TRBD1
j_gene: TRBJ1-5
v_gene: TRBV27
len: 16
CDR3aa: CASSFSGGRNNQPQHF
CDR3nt: TGTGCCAGCAGTTTCTCAGGGGGAAGGAACAATCAGCCCCAGCATTTT

abundance: -
d_gene: -
j_gene: TRBJ1-1
v_gene: TRBV29-1
len: 12
CDR3aa: CSVLQANTEAFF
CDR3nt: TGCAGCGTTCTCCAGGCGAACACTGAAGCTTTCTTT

abundance: -
d_gene: -
j_gene: TRBJ1-5
v_gene: TRBV19
len: 12
CDR3aa: CASSARFQPQHF
CDR3nt: TGTGCCAGTAGTGCCAGGTTTCAGCCCCAGCATTTT

abundance: -
d_gene: TRBD1
j_gene: TRBJ1-3
v_gene: TRBV3-1/TRBV3-2
len: 16
CDR3aa: CASSQAGQGLGNTIYF
CDR3nt: TGTGCCAGCAGCCAAGCGGGACAGGGGTTAGGAAACACCATATATTTT

abundance: -
d_gene: TRBD1
j_gene: TRBJ1-5
v_gene: TRBV10-1
len: 18
CDR3aa: CASRRTGLARSGNQPQHF
CDR3nt: TGCGCCAGCAGAAGGACAGGGCTTGCGCGGAGTGGCAATCAGCCCCAGCATTTT

abundance: -
d_gene: -
j_gene: TRBJ1-2
v_gene: TRBV4-1
len: 14
CDR3aa: CASSQVRRNGGYTF
CDR3nt: TGCGCCAGCAGCCAAGTCCGACGGAACGGAGGCTACACCTTC